This T cell receptor (beta chain) was retrieved from a study of early T cells in non-severe SARS-CoV-2 infection. Looking at the study overall: Bulk RNA taken from unsorted whole blood was sequenced, leaving chains unpaired. Study-wide findings and caveats: Lookups in VDJdb leaned toward anti-spike CD8 responses and missed private and CD4 specificities.

Individual cDNA molecules each received unique molecular identifiers attached to them. Each CDR3 protein gets one entry after TCRdb re-called the 5' RACE reads with MiXCR. Of around 31,000 distinct CDR3 sequences listed, over 8.5% are singletons. As for this clonotype: Its antigen is not known. The CDR3 does not end in the conserved phenylalanine or tryptophan, so this is likely a read error.

Trimming at V came to 5 bases and at J to 3 bases, leaving 7 bases not matched to a gene. The CDR3 spans 14 residues. Germline V gene sequence: CDR1 DFQATT, CDR2 SNEGSKA (reference sequence). What was sequenced was whole blood. The chain uses TRBV20-1 and TRBJ2-7; 10 bases agree with TRBD2. The clonotype originates from an adult who was a healthcare worker with PCR-confirmed SARS-CoV-2 infection or an uninfected control (not recorded which). The chain's CDR3 is CSAPFGTSVYEQYS. CDR3 nucleotides: TGCAGTGCTCCCTTCGGGACTAGCGTCTACGAGCAGTACTCC.